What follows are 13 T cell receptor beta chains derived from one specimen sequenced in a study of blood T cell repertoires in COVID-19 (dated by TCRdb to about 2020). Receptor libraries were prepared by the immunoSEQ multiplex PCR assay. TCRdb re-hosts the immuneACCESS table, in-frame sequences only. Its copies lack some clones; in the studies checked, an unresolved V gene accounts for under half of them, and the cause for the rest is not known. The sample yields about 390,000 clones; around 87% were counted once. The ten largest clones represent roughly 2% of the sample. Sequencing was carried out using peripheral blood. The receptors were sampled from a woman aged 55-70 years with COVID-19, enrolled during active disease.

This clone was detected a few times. The CDR3 is CASSSGTGIAGELFF. CDR3 DNA: TGTGCCAGCAGCTCCGGGACAGGGATCGCCGGGGAGCTGTTTTTT. The chain has TRBV7-9 and TRBJ2-2, with 9 bases matching TRBD1. This CDR3 spans 15 amino acids. Germline-derived CDR1 and CDR2 are SEHNR and FQNEAQ (reference sequence). After removal of 4 bases from V and 6 bases from J, the junction contained 6 bases not matched to a gene.

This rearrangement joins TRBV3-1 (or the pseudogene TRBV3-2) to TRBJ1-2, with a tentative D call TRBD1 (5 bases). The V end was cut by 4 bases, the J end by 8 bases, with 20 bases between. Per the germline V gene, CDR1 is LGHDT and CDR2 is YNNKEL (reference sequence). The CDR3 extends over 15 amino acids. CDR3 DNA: TGTGCCAGCAGCCCCAACTCCTTGGCTAGGGGCGGCTACACCTTC. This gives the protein CASSPNSLARGGYTF.

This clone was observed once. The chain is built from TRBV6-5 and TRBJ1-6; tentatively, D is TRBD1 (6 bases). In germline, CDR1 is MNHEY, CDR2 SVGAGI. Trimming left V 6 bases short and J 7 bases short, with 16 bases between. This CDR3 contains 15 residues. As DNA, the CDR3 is TGTGCCAGCAGACCCGTAAGGGGGAGAAATTCACCCCTCCACTTT. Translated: CASRPVRGRNSPLHF.

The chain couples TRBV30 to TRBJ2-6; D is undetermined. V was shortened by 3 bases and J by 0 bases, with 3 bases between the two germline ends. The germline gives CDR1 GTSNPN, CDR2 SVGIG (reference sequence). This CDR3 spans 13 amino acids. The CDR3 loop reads CAWRYSGANVLTF. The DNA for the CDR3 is TGTGCCTGGAGATACTCTGGGGCCAACGTCCTGACTTTC.

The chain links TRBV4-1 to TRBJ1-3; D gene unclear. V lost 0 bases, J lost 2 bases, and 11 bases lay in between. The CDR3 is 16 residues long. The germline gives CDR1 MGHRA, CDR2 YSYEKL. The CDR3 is CASSQDRSSTGNTIYF. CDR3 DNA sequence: TGCGCCAGCAGCCAAGATCGGTCATCTACTGGAAACACCATATATTTT.

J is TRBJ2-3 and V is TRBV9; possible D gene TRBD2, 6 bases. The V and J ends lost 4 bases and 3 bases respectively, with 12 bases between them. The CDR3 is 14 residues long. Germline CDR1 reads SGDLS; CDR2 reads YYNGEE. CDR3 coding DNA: TGTGCCAGCAGCCCTGGACTATTAACAGATACGCAGTATTTT. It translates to CASSPGLLTDTQYF.

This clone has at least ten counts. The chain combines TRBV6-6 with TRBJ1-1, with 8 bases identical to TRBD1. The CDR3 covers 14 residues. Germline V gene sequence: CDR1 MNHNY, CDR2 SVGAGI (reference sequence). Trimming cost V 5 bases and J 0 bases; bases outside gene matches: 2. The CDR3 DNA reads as TGTGCCAGCAGTGGACAGGGAATGAACACTGAAGCTTTCTTT. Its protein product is CASSGQGMNTEAFF.

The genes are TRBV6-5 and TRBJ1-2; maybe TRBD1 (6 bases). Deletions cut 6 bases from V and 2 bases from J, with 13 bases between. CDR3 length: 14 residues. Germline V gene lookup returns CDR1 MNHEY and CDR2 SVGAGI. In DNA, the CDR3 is TGTGCCAGCAGGTCCCTTGACAGGAACTATGGCTACACCTTC. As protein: CASRSLDRNYGYTF.

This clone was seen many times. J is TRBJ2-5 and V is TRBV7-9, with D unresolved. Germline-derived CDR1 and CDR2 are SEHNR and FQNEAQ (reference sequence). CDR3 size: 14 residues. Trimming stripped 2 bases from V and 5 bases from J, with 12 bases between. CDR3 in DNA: TGTGCCAGCAGCTTACCACGAGGCCTCGAGACCCAGTACTTC. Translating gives CASSLPRGLETQYF.

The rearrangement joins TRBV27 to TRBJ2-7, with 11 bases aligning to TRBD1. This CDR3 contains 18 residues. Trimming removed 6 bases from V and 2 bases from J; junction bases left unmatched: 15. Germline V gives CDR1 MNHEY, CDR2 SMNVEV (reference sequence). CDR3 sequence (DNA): TGTGCCAGCAGATGCCCGGGACAGGGGGTAATTGAGGCCTACGAGCAGTACTTC. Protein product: CASRCPGQGVIEAYEQYF.

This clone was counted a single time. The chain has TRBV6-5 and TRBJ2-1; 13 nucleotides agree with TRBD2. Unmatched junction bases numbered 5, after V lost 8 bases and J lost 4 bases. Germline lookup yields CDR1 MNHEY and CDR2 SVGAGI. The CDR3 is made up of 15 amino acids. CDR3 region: CASHETSGGYNEQFF. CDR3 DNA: TGTGCCAGCCATGAGACTAGCGGGGGGTACAATGAGCAGTTCTTC.

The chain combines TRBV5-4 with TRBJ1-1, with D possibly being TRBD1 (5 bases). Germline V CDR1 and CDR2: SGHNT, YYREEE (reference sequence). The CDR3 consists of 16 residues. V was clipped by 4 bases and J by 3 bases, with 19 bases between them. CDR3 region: CASSTGGVNRDTEAFF. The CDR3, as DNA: TGTGCCAGCAGCACGGGGGGGGTCAACCGGGACACTGAAGCTTTCTTT.

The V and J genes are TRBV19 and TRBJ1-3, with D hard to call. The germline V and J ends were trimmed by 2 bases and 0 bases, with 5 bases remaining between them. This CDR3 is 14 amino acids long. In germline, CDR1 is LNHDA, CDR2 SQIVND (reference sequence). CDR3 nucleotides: TGTGCCAGTAGTATATCTCGCTCTGGAAACACCATATATTTT. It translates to CASSISRSGNTIYF.